The 20 T cell receptor beta chains below come from one sample, sequenced in a study of T cell changes during pregnancy in multiple sclerosis. The table came from immunoSEQ multiplex PCR; TCRdb's copy has only in-frame clones and leaves some out. The table has around 97,000 clones, 75% to 95% seen once. Specimen: peripheral blood, collected in the second trimester of pregnancy. The receptors come from a female donor in good health, enrolled as a control in a pregnancy study.

This rearrangement joins TRBV27 to TRBJ2-7; 9 bases are a match to TRBD1. V trimming: 9 bases; J trimming: 9 bases; junction bases outside the gene matches: 12. Germline lookup yields CDR1 MNHEY and CDR2 SMNVEV (reference sequence). The CDR3 is made up of 13 amino acids. CDR3 sequence reads: CASRTGVGGGQYF. CDR3 nucleotide sequence: TGTGCCAGTAGGACAGGGGTGGGTGGTGGGCAGTACTTC.

The chain couples TRBV6-1 to TRBJ1-2; 7 bases align to TRBD1. Trimming at V came to 0 bases and at J to 4 bases, leaving 5 bases not matched to a gene. CDR1 MNHNS and CDR2 SASEGT come from the germline V gene. The length of the CDR3 is 15 residues. The CDR3 DNA is TGTGCCAGCAGTGAAGCCTCGACAGGGCCCTATGGCTACACCTTC. It encodes CASSEASTGPYGYTF.

This clone is a singleton in its sample. The junction departs from the called germline gene at one end, perhaps through a read error. The gene calls are TRBV7-9 and TRBJ1-5, with unresolved D. CDR3 length equals 16 residues. The germline gives CDR1 SEHNR, CDR2 FQNEAQ (reference sequence). The CDR3 protein is CASSLATAGLNQPQHF. The CDR3 DNA reads TGTGCCAGCAGCCTAGCTACGGCAGGACTCAATCAGCCCCAGCATTTT.

The genes are TRBV6-6 and TRBJ1-5; D gene unclear. Germline-derived CDR1 and CDR2 are MNHNY and SVGAGI (reference sequence). There are 16 residues in the CDR3. V lost 1 base and J lost 1, with 11 bases in between. In DNA form, the CDR3 reads TGTGCCAGCAGTTACTTGGTGCGGGGAAGCAATCAGCCCCAGCATTTT. It yields the protein CASSYLVRGSNQPQHF.

The V and J genes are TRBV4-3 and TRBJ2-1; 9 bases are a match to TRBD2. The germline CDR1 and CDR2 sequences are LGHNA and YSLEER. V was clipped by 0 bases and J by 4 bases; unmatched bases: 4. The CDR3 runs 16 residues. CDR3 protein: CASSQDRLAAYNEQFF. The DNA for the CDR3 is TGCGCCAGCAGCCAAGATAGACTAGCGGCGTACAATGAGCAGTTCTTC.

The V call is TRBV11-2, the J call TRBJ2-5; TRBD2 matches at 15 bases. V was clipped by 5 bases and J by 2 bases; unmatched bases: 9. The germline CDR1 and CDR2 sequences are SGHAT and FQNNGV. CDR3 length equals 18 residues. CDR3 sequence: CASSPQRTSGGAQETQYF. The CDR3 coding sequence is TGTGCCAGCAGCCCTCAAAGGACTAGCGGGGGGGCGCAAGAGACCCAGTACTTC.

This chain links TRBV5-1 with TRBJ2-3; D perhaps matches TRBD1 (6 bases). The V gene lost 0 bases and the J gene lost 4 bases, with 9 bases spanning the gap. Germline V gene data show CDR1 as SGHRS and CDR2 as YFSETQ. The CDR3 extends over 14 amino acids. The CDR3 spells CASSLDRAADTQYF. CDR3 DNA: TGCGCCAGCAGCTTGGACAGGGCGGCAGATACGCAGTATTTT.

The rearrangement links TRBV5-1 to TRBJ1-3; 7 bases map to TRBD1. Trimming removed 3 bases from V and 2 bases from J; junction bases left unmatched: 5. CDR3 length: 15 amino acids. The germline V gene has CDR1 SGHRS and CDR2 YFSETQ. The CDR3 DNA reads TGCGCCAGCAGCTCGCCCGGGACAGCTGGAAACACCATATATTTT. As protein: CASSSPGTAGNTIYF. Full variable domain (remainder filled in from reference TRBV5-1 and TRBJ1-3): KAGVTQTPRYLIKTRGQQVTLSCSPISGHRSVSWYQQTPGQGLQFLFEYFSETQRNKGNFPGRFSGRQFSNSRSEMNVSTLELGDSALYLCASSSPGTAGNTIYFGEGSWLTVV.

The chain couples TRBV7-2 to TRBJ2-5; a possible D gene is TRBD2 (6 bases). The CDR3 length is 14 residues. Germline-derived CDR1 and CDR2 are SGHTA and FQGNSA. V lost 2 bases and J lost 4, with 11 bases in between. This CDR3 is CASSLSGQRETQYF. CDR3 DNA sequence: TGTGCCAGCAGCTTAAGCGGGCAGCGAGAGACCCAGTACTTC.

The chain recombines TRBV19 with TRBJ2-1; a weak D match, TRBD2 (5 bases). The length of the CDR3 is 15 residues. The V end lost 3 bases, the J end lost 3 bases, and 12 bases lay between the germline ends. Germline lookup yields CDR1 LNHDA and CDR2 SQIVND (reference sequence). CDR3 in DNA: TGTGCCAGTAGTATGTGGGTGGGAGACTACAATGAGCAGTTCTTC. Encoded protein: CASSMWVGDYNEQFF.

The chain employs TRBV11-3 and TRBJ2-7; 10 nucleotides align to TRBD2. Per the germline V gene, CDR1 is SGHNT and CDR2 is YENEEA. The CDR3 length is 17 residues. Trimming at V came to 0 bases and at J to 6 bases, leaving 11 bases not matched to a gene. The CDR3 DNA is TGTGCCAGCAGCTTAGATCAGGCTAGCGGGAGCCGCTGCGAGCAGTACTTC. Translating gives CASSLDQASGSRCEQYF.

The gene calls are TRBV7-2 and TRBJ2-7; D is unclear. CDR3 length: 14 amino acids. Trimming took 1 base from V and 2 from J, leaving 9 bases between them. Germline CDR1 SGHTA, CDR2 FQGNSA. The CDR3, as DNA: TGTGCCAGCAGCTTAGATCAGGCCGCCTACGAGCAGTACTTC. Protein sequence: CASSLDQAAYEQYF.

The chain carries TRBV6-5 and TRBJ2-1, with 8 positions matching TRBD1. Germline values: CDR1 MNHEY, CDR2 SVGAGI. CDR3 length equals 15 residues. Trimming cost V 5 bases and J 7 bases; bases outside gene matches: 10. The CDR3 here is CASSPDRGQFNEQFF. In DNA, the CDR3 is TGTGCCAGCAGTCCCGACAGGGGTCAATTTAATGAGCAGTTCTTC.

The DNA for the CDR3 is TGTGCCACCAGCAGAGGCCATTTGGGAACAGGGAGAGACATTCAGTACTTC. Amino acids: CATSRGHLGTGRDIQYF. V gene TRBV15 combines with J gene TRBJ2-4; D perhaps matches TRBD1 (6 bases). CDR3 length: 17 residues. The V end was cut by 1 base, the J end by 8 bases, with 21 bases between. CDR1 is LNHNV and CDR2 is YYDKDF in the germline V gene (reference sequence). The full variable domain, rest sourced from reference TRBV15 and TRBJ2-4, is DAMVIQNPRYQVTQFGKPVTLSCSQTLNHNVMYWYQQKSSQAPKLLFHYYDKDFNNEADTPDNFQSRRPNTSFCFLDIRSPGLGDTAMYLCATSRGHLGTGRDIQYFGAGTRLSVL.

This chain uses TRBV27 with TRBJ1-2; D remains ambiguous. CDR3 length: 15 amino acids. Trimming pared 3 bases from V and 4 bases from J, leaving 15 bases between. Germline CDR1 and CDR2: MNHEY and SMNVEV (reference sequence). CDR3: CASSFAVSSSYGYTF. As DNA, the CDR3 is TGTGCCAGCAGTTTTGCGGTCAGCTCATCCTATGGCTACACCTTC.

The chain joins TRBV4-2 to TRBJ1-1; TRBD1 is a possible D gene (5 bases). Germline V gene data show CDR1 as LGHNA and CDR2 as YNFKEQ. Between the trimmed V and J ends, which lost 0 bases and 5 bases, there was a span of 16 bases. This CDR3 comprises 16 residues. CDR3 DNA sequence: TGTGCCAGCAGCCAAGAGGGGCTGGGCGGTAGGACTGAAGCTTTCTTT. This codes for CASSQEGLGGRTEAFF.

This clone turned up a few times. V and J are TRBV5-1 and TRBJ1-6; 10 positions match TRBD1. V dropped 0 bases and J dropped 10; count of bases not matched to a gene: 4. Germline CDR1 reads SGHRS; CDR2 reads YFSETQ. This CDR3 comprises 15 residues. CDR3 amino acids: CASSLGDRGGSPLHF. In nucleotides, the CDR3 is TGCGCCAGCAGCTTGGGGGACAGGGGTGGATCACCCCTCCACTTT.

V and J are TRBV15 and TRBJ2-5; 13 bases align to TRBD2. J lost 5 bases, V lost 0 bases, and 6 bases had no gene match. This CDR3 is 17 amino acids long. The germline CDR1 and CDR2 sequences are LNHNV and YYDKDF (reference sequence). The DNA for the CDR3 is TGTGCCACCAGCAGAGAACGGACTAGCGGGAGTGTCGAGACCCAGTACTTC. It specifies CATSRERTSGSVETQYF.

This rearrangement joins TRBV28 to TRBJ2-1; D is perhaps TRBD2 (6 bases). CDR1 is MDHEN and CDR2 is SYDVKM in the germline V gene. The CDR3 spans 14 residues. The ends were cut back, 2 bases at V and 8 bases at J, with 13 bases in the middle. CDR3 sequence: CASSLDSPGDEQFF. CDR3 DNA sequence: TGTGCCAGCAGTTTAGACAGTCCGGGGGATGAGCAGTTCTTC.

The gene calls are TRBV30 and TRBJ1-5; D may be TRBD1 (5 bases). Trimming removed 0 bases at V and 2 bases at J, with 17 bases between. This CDR3 is 17 amino acids long. Germline V gene sequence: CDR1 GTSNPN, CDR2 SVGIG (reference sequence). CDR3 bases: TGTGCCTGGAGTGTACGCCGCGCGGCGGGGGGCAATCAGCCCCAGCATTTT. Its protein is CAWSVRRAAGGNQPQHF.